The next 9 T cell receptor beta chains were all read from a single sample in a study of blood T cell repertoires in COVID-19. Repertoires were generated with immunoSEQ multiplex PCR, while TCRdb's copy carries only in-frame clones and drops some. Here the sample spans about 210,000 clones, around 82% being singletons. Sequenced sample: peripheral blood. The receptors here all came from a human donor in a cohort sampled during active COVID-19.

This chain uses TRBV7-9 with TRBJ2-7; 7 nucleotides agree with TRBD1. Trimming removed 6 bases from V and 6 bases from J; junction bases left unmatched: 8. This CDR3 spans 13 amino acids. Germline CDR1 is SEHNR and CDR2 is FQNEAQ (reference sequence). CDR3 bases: TGTGCCAGCAGTTCGGGACAGAGTGCCGAGCAGTACTTC. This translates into CASSSGQSAEQYF.

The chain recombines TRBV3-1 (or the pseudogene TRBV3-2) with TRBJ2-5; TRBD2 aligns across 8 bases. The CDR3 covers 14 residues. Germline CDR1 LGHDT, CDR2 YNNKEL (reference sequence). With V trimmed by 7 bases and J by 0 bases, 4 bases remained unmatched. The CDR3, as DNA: TGTGCCAGCAATAGCGGGGCGTACCAAGAGACCCAGTACTTC. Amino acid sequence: CASNSGAYQETQYF.

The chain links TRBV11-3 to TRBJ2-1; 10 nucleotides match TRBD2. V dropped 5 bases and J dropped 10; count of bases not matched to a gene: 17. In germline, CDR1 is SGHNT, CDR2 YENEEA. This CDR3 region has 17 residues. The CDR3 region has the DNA TGTGCCAGCAGCCCAAGTCCCCGTCTAGCGGGAGAAGGCGAGCAGTTCTTC. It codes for CASSPSPRLAGEGEQFF.

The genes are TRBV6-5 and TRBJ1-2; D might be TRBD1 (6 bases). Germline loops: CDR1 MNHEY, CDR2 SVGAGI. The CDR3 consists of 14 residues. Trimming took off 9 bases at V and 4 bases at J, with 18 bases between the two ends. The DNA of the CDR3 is TGTGCCAGTATCGGTTATGCAGGGGTCTATGGCTACACCTTC. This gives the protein CASIGYAGVYGYTF.

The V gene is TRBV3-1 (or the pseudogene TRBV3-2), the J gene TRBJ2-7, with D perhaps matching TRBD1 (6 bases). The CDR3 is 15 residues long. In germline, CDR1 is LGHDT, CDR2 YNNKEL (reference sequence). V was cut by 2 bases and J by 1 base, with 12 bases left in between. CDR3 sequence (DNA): TGTGCCAGCAGCCAAACACAGGGAGATTCCTACGAGCAGTACTTC. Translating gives CASSQTQGDSYEQYF.

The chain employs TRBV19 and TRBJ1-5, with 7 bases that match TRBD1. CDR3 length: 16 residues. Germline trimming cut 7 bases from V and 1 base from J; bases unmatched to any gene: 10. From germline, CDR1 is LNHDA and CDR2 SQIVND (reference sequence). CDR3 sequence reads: CASTLTGVESNQPQHF. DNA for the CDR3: TGTGCCAGTACCCTAACAGGGGTTGAGAGCAATCAGCCCCAGCATTTT.

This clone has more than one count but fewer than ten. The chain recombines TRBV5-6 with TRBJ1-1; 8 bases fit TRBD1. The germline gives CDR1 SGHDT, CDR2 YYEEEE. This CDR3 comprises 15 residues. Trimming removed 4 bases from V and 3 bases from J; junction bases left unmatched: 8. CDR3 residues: CASSVYRGRDTEAFF. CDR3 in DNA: TGTGCCAGCAGCGTCTACAGGGGGAGGGACACTGAAGCTTTCTTT.

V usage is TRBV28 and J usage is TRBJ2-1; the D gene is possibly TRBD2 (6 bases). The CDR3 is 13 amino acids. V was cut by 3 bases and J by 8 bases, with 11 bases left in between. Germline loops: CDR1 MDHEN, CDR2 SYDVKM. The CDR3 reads CASSFRPGDEQFF. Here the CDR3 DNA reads TGTGCCAGCAGTTTCCGACCGGGGGATGAGCAGTTCTTC. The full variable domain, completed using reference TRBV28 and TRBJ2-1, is DVKVTQSSRYLVKRTGEKVFLECVQDMDHENMFWYRQDPGLGLRLIYFSYDVKMKEKGDIPEGYSVSREKKERFSLILESASTNQTSMYLCASSFRPGDEQFFGPGTRLTVL.

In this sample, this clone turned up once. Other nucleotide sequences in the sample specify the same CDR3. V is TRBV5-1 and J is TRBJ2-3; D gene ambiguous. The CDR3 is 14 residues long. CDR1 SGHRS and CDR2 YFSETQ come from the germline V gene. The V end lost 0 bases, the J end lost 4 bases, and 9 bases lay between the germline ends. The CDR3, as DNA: TGCGCCAGCAGCTTGGCGGTTGTCTCAGATACGCAGTATTTT. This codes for CASSLAVVSDTQYF.